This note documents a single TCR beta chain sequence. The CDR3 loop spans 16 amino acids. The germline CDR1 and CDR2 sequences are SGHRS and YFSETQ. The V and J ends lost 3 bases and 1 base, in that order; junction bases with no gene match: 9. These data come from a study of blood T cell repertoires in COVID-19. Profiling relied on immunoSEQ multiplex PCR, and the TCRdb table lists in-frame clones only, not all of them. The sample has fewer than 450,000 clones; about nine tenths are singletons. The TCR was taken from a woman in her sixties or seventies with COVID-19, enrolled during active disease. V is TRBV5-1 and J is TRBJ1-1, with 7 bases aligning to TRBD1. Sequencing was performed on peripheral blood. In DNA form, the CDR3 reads TGCGCCAGCAGCTCCTACGCCGGGACAGCGAACACTGAAGCTTTCTTT. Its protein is CASSSYAGTANTEAFF.